What follows are 7 T cell receptor beta chains derived from one specimen sequenced in a study of blood T cell repertoires in COVID-19. Clones were sequenced by immunoSEQ multiplex PCR, and TCRdb holds only the in-frame ones, with some missing. Here the sample spans approximately 94,000 clones, 88% being singletons. Sequencing used peripheral blood. All receptors derive from a woman aged 80 or over with active COVID-19.

The V call is TRBV28, the J call TRBJ2-6; 14 positions match TRBD2. The CDR3 covers 20 residues. The germline V gene encodes CDR1 MDHEN and CDR2 SYDVKM. V lost 5 bases, J lost 0 bases, and 9 bases stayed unmatched. In DNA form, the CDR3 reads TGTGCCAGCAGTCCCGGGGGACTAGCGGGAGCCCCCTCTGGGGCCAACGTCCTGACTTTC. Residues: CASSPGGLAGAPSGANVLTF.

This rearrangement joins TRBV13 to TRBJ2-1; 8 bases line up with TRBD2. With 4 bases clipped from V and 2 bases from J, the junction kept 10 bases outside the gene matches. Germline CDR1 is PRHDT and CDR2 is FYEKMQ (reference sequence). The CDR3 runs to 17 residues. CDR3 loop: CASSSRPSGSTYNEQFF. The CDR3 bases are TGTGCCAGCAGCTCAAGGCCTAGCGGGTCAACCTACAATGAGCAGTTCTTC.

The V and J genes are TRBV28 and TRBJ2-4; tentative D call: TRBD2 (5 bases). The CDR3 has 15 residues. Germline CDR1 reads MDHEN; CDR2 reads SYDVKM. V was trimmed by 6 bases and J by 0 bases, leaving 12 bases between them. CDR3 residues: CASSRARVAKNIQYF. In DNA, the CDR3 is TGTGCCAGCAGCCGAGCGAGGGTAGCCAAAAACATTCAGTACTTC.

The chain couples TRBV27 to TRBJ2-7, with D maybe TRBD2 (6 bases). V was trimmed by 5 bases and J by 5 bases, leaving 19 bases between them. This CDR3 has 15 amino acids. Germline V lookup: CDR1 MNHEY, CDR2 SMNVEV (reference sequence). The CDR3: CASSPIGGVVNEQYF. In nucleotides, the CDR3 is TGTGCCAGCAGTCCCATCGGGGGAGTAGTAAACGAGCAGTACTTC.

V usage is TRBV28 and J usage is TRBJ2-5; 10 bases fit TRBD1. Germline V gene lookup returns CDR1 MDHEN and CDR2 SYDVKM. This CDR3 has 15 amino acids. V dropped 5 bases and J dropped 3; count of bases not matched to a gene: 6. Written as DNA, the CDR3 is TGTGCCAGCAGTCCCCGGACAGGGGGAGAAGAGACCCAGTACTTC. It yields the protein CASSPRTGGEETQYF. The full variable domain, completed using reference TRBV28 and TRBJ2-5, is DVKVTQSSRYLVKRTGEKVFLECVQDMDHENMFWYRQDPGLGLRLIYFSYDVKMKEKGDIPEGYSVSREKKERFSLILESASTNQTSMYLCASSPRTGGEETQYFGPGTRLLVL.

The chain has TRBV28 and TRBJ2-1; 12 bases line up with TRBD2. Per the germline V gene, CDR1 is MDHEN and CDR2 is SYDVKM. The V gene end was trimmed by 2 bases and the J gene end by 7 bases; junction bases not matched to a gene: 6. The CDR3 contains 16 residues. This CDR3 reads CASSLTASGRVNEQFF. The CDR3 bases are TGTGCCAGCAGTTTAACGGCTAGCGGGAGGGTTAATGAGCAGTTCTTC.

The rearrangement uses TRBV30 and TRBJ2-1; 13 bases agree with TRBD2. From germline, CDR1 is GTSNPN and CDR2 SVGIG (reference sequence). The junction had 5 bases not matched to a gene; V was cut back by 2 bases and J by 7 bases. The CDR3 is 15 residues long. The CDR3 reads CAWSPGLAGENEQFF. CDR3 coding DNA: TGTGCCTGGAGTCCCGGACTAGCGGGAGAAAATGAGCAGTTCTTC.